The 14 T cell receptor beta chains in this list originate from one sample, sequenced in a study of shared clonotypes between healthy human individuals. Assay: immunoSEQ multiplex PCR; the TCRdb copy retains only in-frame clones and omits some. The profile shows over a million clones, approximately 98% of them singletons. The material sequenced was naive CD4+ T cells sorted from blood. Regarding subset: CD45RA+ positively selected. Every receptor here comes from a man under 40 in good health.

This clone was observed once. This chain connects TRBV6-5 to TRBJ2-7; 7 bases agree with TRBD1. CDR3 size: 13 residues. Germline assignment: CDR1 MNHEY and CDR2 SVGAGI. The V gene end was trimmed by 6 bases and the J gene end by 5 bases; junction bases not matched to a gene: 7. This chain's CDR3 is CASSRDRGHEQYF. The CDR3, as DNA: TGTGCCAGCAGCCGGGACAGAGGCCACGAGCAGTACTTC.

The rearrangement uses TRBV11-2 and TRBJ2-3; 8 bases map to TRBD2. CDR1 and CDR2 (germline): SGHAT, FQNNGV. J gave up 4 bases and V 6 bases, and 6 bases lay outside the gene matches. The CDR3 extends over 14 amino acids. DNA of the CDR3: TGTGCCAGCAGACTTGGCGGGGGGCCAGATACGCAGTATTTT. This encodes CASRLGGGPDTQYF.

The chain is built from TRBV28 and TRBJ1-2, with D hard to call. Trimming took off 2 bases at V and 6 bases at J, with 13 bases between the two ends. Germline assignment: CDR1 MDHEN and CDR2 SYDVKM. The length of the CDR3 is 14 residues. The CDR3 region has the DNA TGTGCCAGCAGTTTAAACAGCCTCCTTGATGGCTACACCTTC. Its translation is CASSLNSLLDGYTF.

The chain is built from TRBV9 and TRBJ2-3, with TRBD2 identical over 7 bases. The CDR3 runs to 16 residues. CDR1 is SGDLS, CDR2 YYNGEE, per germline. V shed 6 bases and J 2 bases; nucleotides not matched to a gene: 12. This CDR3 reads CASTNDGGSFTDTQYF. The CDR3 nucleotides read TGTGCCAGCACCAATGACGGCGGGAGTTTCACAGATACGCAGTATTTT.

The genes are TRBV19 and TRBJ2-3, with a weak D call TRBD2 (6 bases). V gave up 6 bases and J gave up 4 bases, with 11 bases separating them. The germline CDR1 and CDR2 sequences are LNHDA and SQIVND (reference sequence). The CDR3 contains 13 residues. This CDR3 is CASRRRVADTQYF. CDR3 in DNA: TGTGCCAGTAGGCGGAGGGTGGCAGATACGCAGTATTTT.

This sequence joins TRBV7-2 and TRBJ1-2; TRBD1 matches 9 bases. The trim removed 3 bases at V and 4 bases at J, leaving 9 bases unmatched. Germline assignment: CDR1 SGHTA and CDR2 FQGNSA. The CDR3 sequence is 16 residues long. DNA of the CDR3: TGTGCCAGCAGCTTGGGGACAGGGTCTCTGACCTATGGCTACACCTTC. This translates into CASSLGTGSLTYGYTF.

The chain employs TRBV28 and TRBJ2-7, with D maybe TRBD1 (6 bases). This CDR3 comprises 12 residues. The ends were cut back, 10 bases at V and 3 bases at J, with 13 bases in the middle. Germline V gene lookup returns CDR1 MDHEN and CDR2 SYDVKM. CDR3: CATIQGSYEQYF. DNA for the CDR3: TGTGCCACCATCCAGGGGAGCTACGAGCAGTACTTC.

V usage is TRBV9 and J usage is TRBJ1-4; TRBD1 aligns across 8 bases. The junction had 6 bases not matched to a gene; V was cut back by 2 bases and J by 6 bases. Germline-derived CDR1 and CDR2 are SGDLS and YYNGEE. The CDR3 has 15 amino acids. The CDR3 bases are TGTGCCAGCAGCGTTCGAGGACAGGGCTATGAAAAACTGTTTTTT. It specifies CASSVRGQGYEKLFF.

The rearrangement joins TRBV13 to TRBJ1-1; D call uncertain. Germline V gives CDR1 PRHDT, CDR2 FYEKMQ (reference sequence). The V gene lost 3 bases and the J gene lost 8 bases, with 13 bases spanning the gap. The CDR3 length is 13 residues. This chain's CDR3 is CASSFFRAPEAFF. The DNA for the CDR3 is TGTGCCAGCAGCTTCTTCCGAGCTCCCGAAGCTTTCTTT.

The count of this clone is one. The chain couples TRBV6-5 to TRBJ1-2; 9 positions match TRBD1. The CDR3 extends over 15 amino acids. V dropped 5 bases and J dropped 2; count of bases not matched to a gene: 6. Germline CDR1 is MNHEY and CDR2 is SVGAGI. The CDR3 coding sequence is TGTGCCAGCAGTCTTAGGACAGGGGACAACTATGGCTACACCTTC. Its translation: CASSLRTGDNYGYTF.

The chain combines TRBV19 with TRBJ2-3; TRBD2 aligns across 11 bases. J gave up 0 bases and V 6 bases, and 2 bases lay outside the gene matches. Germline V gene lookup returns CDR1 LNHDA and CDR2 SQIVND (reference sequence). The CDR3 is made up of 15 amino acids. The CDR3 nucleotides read TGTGCCAGTAGGGGACTAGCGGATAGCACAGATACGCAGTATTTT. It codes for CASRGLADSTDTQYF.

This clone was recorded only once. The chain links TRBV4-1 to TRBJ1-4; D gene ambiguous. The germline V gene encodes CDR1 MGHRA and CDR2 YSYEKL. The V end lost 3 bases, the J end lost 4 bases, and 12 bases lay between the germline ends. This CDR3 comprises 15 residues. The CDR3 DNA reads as TGCGCCAGCAGCCAGTTCGGACGGAATAATGAAAAACTGTTTTTT. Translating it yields CASSQFGRNNEKLFF.

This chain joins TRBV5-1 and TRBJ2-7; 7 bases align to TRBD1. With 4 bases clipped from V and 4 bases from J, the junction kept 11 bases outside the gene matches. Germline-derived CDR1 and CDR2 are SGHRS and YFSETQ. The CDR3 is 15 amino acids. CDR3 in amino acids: CASSGTGTEGYEQYF. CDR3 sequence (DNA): TGCGCCAGCAGCGGAACCGGGACAGAAGGGTACGAGCAGTACTTC.

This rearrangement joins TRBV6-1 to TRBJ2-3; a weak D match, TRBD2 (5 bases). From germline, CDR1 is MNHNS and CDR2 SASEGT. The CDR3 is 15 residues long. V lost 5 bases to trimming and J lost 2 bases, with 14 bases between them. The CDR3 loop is CASSSPSRHTDTQYF. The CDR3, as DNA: TGTGCCAGCAGTTCCCCTAGCAGACACACAGATACGCAGTATTTT.